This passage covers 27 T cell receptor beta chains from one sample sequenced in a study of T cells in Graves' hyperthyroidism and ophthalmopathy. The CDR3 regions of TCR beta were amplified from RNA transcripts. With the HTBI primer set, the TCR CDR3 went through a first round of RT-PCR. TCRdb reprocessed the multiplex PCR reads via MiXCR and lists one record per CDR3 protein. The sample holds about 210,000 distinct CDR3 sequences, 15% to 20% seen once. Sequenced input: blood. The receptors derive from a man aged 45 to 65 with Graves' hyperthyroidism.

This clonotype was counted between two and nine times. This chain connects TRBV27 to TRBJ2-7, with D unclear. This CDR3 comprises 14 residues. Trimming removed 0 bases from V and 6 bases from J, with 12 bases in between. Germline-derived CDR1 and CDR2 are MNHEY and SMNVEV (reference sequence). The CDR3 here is CASSLSAGYSEQYF. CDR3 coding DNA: TGTGCCAGCAGTTTATCCGCAGGTTACTCCGAGCAGTACTTC.

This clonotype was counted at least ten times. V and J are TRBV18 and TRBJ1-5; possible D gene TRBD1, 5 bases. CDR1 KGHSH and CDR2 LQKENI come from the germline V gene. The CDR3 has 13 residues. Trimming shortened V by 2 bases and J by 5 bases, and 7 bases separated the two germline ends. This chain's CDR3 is CASSPTTDQPQHF. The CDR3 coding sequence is TGTGCCAGCTCACCAACGACAGATCAGCCCCAGCATTTT.

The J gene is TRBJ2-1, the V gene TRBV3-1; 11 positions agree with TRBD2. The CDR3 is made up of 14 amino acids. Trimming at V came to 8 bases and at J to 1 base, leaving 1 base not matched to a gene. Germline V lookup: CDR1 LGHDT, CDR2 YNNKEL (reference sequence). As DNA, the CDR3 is TGTGCCAGCCGACTAGCGGGGTCCTACAATGAGCAGTTCTTC. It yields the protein CASRLAGSYNEQFF.

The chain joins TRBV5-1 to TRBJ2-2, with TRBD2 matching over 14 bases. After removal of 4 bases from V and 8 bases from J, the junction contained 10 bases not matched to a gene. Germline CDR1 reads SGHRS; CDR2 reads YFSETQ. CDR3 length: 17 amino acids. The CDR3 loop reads CASSMTSGRALCGELFF. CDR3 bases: TGCGCCAGCAGCATGACTAGCGGGAGGGCCTTGTGTGGGGAGCTGTTTTTT.

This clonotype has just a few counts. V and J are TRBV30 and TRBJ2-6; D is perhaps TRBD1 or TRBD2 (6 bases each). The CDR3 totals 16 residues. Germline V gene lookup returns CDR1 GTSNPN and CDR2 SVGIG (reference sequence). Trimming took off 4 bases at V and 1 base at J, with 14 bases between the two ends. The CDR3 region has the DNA TGTGCCTGGACCTCAGGAGGGGGGTCTGGGGCCAACGTCCTGACTTTC. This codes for CAWTSGGGSGANVLTF.

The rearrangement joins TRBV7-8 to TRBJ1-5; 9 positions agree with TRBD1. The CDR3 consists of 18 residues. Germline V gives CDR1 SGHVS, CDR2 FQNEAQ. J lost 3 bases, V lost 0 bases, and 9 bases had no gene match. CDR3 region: CASSLAKLGQGNNQPQHF. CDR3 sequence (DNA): TGTGCCAGCAGCTTAGCGAAATTAGGACAGGGGAACAATCAGCCCCAGCATTTT.

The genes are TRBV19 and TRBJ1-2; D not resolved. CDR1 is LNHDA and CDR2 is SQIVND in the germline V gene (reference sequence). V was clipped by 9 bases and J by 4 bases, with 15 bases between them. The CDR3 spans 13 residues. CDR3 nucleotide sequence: TGTGCCAGCACCGTCGGACCGGGCTATGGCTACACCTTC. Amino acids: CASTVGPGYGYTF.

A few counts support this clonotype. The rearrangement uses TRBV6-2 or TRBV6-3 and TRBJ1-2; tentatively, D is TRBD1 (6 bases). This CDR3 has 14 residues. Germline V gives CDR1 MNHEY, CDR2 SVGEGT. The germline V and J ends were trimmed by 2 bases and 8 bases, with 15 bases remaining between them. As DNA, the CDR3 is TGTGCCAGCAGTTACCCAGGGGCGTCAGGAGGCTACACCTTC. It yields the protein CASSYPGASGGYTF.

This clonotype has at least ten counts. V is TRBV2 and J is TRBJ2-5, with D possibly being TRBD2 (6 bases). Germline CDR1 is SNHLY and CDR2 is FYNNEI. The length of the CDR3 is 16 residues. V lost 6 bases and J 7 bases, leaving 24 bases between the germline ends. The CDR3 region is CASSGGNRLGFGTQYF. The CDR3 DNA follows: TGTGCCAGCAGCGGAGGGAACAGGTTGGGTTTTGGGACCCAGTACTTC.

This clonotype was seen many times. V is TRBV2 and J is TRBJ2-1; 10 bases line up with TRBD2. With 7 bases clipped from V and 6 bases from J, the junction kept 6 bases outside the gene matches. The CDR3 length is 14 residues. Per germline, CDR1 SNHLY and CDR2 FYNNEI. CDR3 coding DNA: TGTGCCAGCACGGCTAGCGGGAGTATCAATGAGCAGTTCTTC. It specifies CASTASGSINEQFF.

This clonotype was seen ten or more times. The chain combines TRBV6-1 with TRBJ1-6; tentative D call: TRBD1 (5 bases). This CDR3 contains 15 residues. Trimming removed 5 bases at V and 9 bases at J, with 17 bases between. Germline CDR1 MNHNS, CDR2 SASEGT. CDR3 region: CASSPGRAATSPLHF. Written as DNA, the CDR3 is TGTGCCAGCAGTCCCGGCAGGGCAGCTACTTCACCCCTCCACTTT.

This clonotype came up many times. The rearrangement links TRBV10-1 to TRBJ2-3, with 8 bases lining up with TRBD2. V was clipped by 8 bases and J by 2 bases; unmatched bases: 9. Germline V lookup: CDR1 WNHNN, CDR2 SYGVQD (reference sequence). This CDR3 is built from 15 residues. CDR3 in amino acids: CASRPSGSPTDTQYF. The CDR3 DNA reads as TGCGCCAGCCGGCCCAGCGGGAGTCCCACAGATACGCAGTATTTT.

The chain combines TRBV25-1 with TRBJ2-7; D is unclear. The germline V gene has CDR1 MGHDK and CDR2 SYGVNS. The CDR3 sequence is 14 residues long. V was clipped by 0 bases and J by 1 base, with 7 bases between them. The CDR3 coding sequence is TGTGCCAGCAGTGAATATAACGGGTCCTACGAGCAGTACTTC. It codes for CASSEYNGSYEQYF.

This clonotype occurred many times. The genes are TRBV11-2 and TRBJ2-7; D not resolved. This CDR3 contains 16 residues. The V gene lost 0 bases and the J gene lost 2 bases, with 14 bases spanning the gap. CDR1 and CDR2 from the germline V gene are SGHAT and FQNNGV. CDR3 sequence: CASSLDLSGGAYEQYF. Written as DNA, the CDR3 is TGTGCCAGCAGCTTAGACCTCAGTGGTGGGGCCTACGAGCAGTACTTC.

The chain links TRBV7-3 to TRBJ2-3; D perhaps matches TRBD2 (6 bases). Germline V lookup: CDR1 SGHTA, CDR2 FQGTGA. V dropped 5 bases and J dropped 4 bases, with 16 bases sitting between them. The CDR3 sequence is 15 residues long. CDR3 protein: CASSLLGGSSDTQYF. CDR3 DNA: TGTGCCAGCAGCCTCCTTGGGGGGAGCTCAGATACGCAGTATTTT.

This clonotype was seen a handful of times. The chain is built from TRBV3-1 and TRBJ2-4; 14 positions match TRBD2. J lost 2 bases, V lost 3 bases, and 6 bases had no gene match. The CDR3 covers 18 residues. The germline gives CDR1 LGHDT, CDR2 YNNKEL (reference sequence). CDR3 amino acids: CASSQGLAGVLTKNIQYF. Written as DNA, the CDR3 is TGTGCCAGCAGCCAGGGACTAGCGGGAGTTTTGACCAAAAACATTCAGTACTTC.

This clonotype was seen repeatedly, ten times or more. CDR3 sequence: CASSLLAGGFNEQFF. DNA of the CDR3: TGCGCCAGCAGCTTACTAGCGGGAGGGTTCAATGAGCAGTTCTTC. V is TRBV5-1 and J is TRBJ2-1, with 13 bases lining up with TRBD2. This CDR3 has 15 amino acids. Losses at the gene ends were 2 bases for V and 6 bases for J; bases not matched to a gene: 2. Germline V gives CDR1 SGHRS, CDR2 YFSETQ.

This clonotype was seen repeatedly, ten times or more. As DNA, the CDR3 is TGTGCCAGCAGGACCAGCGGGGACGACAATGAGCAGTTCTTC. Its protein is CASRTSGDDNEQFF. The chain links TRBV28 to TRBJ2-1, with 7 bases identical to TRBD2. This CDR3 spans 14 amino acids. The J segment lost 5 bases and the V segment lost 6 bases, leaving 7 bases of the junction unmatched. The germline V gene encodes CDR1 MDHEN and CDR2 SYDVKM.

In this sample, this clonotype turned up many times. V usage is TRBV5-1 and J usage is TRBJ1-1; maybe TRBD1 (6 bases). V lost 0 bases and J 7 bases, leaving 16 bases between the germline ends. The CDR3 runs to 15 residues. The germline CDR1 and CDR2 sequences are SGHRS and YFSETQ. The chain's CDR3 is CASSLEQTGGGEAFF. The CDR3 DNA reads TGCGCCAGCAGCTTGGAGCAGACAGGCGGGGGTGAAGCTTTCTTT.

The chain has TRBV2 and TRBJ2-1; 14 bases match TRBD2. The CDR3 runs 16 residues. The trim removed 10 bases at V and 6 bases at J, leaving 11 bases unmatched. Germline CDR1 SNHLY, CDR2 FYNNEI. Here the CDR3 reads CAIPGTSGRFGNEQFF. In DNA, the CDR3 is TGTGCCATCCCCGGGACTAGCGGGAGATTCGGCAATGAGCAGTTCTTC.

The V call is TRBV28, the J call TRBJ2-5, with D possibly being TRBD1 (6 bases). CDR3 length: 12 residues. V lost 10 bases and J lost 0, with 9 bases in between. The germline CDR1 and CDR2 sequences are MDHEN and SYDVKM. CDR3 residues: CATEGDQETQYF. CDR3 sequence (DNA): TGTGCCACCGAGGGGGACCAAGAGACCCAGTACTTC.

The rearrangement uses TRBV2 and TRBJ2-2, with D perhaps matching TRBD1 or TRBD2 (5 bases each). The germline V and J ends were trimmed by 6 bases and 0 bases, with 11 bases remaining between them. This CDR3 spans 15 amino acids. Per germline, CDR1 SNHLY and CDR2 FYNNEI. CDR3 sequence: CASSPMGANTGELFF. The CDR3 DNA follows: TGTGCCAGCAGCCCCATGGGGGCGAACACCGGGGAGCTGTTTTTT.

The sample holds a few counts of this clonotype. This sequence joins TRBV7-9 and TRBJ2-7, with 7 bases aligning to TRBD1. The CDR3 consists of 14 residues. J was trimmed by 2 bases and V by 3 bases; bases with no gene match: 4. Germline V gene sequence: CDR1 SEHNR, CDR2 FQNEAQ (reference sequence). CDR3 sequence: CASSFLTGAYEQYF. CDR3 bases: TGTGCCAGCAGCTTTCTCACAGGGGCCTACGAGCAGTACTTC.

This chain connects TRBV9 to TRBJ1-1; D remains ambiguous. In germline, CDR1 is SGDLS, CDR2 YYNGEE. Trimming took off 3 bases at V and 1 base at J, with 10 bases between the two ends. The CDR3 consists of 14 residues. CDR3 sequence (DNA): TGTGCCAGCAGCGCCGGCTGGGGGAACACTGAAGCTTTCTTT. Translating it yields CASSAGWGNTEAFF.

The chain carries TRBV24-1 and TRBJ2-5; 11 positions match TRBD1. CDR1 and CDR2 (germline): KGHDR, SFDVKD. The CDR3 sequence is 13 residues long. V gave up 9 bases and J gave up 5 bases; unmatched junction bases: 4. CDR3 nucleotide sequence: TGTGCCACCGGACAGGGGGCTCGGGAGACCCAGTACTTC. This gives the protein CATGQGARETQYF.

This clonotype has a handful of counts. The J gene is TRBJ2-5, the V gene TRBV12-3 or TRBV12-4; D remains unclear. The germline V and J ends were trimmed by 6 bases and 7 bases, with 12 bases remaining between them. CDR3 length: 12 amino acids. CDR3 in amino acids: CASSTGLGTQYF. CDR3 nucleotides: TGTGCCAGCAGCACCGGATTGGGGACCCAGTACTTC.

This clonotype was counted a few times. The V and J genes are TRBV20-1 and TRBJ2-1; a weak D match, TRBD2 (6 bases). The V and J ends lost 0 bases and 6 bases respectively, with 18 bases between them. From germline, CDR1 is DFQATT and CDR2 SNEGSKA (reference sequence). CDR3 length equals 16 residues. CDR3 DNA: TGCAGTGCTAGAGATCCCGAGGTACTAGCTGGCAATGAGCAGTTCTTC. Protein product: CSARDPEVLAGNEQFF.